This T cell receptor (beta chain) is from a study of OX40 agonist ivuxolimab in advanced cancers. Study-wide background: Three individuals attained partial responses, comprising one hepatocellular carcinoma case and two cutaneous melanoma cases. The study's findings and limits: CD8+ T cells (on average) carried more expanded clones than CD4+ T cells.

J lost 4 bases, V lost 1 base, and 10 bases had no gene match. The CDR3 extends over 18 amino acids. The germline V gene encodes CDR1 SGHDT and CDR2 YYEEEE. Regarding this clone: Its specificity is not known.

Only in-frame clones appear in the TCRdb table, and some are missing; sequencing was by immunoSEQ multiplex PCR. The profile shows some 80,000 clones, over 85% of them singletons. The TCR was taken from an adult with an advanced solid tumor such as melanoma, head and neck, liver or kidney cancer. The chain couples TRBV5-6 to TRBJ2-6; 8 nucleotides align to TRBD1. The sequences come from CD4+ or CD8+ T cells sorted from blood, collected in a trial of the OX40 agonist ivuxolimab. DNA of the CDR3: TGTGCCAGCAGCTTGATGGGTCAGGGGGCCTGGGGGGCCAACGTCCTGACTTTC. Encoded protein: CASSLMGQGAWGANVLTF.